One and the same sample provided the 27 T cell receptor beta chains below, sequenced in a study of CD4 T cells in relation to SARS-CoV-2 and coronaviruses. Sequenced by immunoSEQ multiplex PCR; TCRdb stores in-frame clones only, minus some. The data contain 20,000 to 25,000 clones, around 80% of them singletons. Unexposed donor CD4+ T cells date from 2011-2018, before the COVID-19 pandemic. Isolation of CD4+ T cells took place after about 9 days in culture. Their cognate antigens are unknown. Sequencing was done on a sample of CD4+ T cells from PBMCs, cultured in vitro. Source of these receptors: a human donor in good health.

In DNA, the CDR3 is TGTGCCAGCGCGGGCCTTGGTTTAGAAAAACTGTTTTTT. It translates to CASAGLGLEKLFF. The V gene is TRBV6-6, the J gene TRBJ1-4; D is undetermined. The germline V gene has CDR1 MNHNY and CDR2 SVGAGI (reference sequence). The V gene lost 8 bases and the J gene lost 8 bases, with 15 bases spanning the gap. There are 13 residues in the CDR3.

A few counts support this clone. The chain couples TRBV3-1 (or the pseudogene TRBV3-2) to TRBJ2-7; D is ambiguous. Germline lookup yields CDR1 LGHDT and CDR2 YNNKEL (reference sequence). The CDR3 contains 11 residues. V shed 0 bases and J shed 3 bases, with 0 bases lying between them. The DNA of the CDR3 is TGTGCCAGCAGCCAAGACTACGAGCAGTACTTC. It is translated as CASSQDYEQYF.

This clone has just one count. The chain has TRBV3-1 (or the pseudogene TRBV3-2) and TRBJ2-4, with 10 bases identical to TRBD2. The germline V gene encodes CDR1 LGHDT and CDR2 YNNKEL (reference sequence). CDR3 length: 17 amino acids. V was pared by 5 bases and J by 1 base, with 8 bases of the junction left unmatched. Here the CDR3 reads CASSSVTSGRAKNIQYF. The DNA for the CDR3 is TGTGCCAGCAGCTCCGTGACTAGCGGGCGGGCCAAAAACATTCAGTACTTC.

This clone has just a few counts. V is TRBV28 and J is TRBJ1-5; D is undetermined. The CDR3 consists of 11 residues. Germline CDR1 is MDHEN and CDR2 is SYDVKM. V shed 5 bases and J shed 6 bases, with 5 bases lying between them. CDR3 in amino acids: CASSIGQPQHF. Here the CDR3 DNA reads TGTGCCAGCAGTATAGGTCAGCCCCAGCATTTT.

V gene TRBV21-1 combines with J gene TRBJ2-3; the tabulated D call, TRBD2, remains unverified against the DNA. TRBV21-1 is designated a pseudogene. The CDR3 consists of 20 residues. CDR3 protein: CASSKALVYSSGRYTDTQYF. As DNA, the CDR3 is TGTGCCAGCAGCAAAGCGCTGGTTTATAGTAGCGGGAGGTACACAGATACGCAGTATTTT.

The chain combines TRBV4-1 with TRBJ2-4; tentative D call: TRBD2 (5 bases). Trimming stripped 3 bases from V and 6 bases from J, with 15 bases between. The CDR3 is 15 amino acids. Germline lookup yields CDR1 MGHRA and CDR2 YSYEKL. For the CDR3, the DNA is TGCGCCAGCAGCCACCCCGGGCTAGCTAGAAACATTCAGTACTTC. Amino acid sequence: CASSHPGLARNIQYF.

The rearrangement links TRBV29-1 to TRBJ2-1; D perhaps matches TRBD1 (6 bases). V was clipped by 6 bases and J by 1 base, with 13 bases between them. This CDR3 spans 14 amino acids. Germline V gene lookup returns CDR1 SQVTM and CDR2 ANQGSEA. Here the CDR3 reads CSVYREISYNEQFF. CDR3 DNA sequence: TGCAGCGTCTACAGGGAAATTTCCTACAATGAGCAGTTCTTC.

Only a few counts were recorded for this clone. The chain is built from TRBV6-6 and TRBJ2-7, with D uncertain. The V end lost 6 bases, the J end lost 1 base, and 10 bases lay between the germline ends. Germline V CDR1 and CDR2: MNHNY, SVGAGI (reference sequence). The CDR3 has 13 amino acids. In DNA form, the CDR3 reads TGTGCCAGCAGCTTAGGACGATCCTACGAGCAGTACTTC. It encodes CASSLGRSYEQYF.

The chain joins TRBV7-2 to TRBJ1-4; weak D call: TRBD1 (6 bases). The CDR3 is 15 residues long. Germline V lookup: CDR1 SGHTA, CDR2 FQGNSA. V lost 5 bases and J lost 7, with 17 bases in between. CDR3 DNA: TGTGCCAGCAGCCCCTCGTGGGGGGCTGGTGAAAAACTGTTTTTT. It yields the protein CASSPSWGAGEKLFF.

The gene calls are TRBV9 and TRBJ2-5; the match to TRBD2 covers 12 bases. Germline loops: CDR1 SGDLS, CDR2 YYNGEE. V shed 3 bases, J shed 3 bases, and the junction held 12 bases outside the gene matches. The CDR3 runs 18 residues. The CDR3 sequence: CASSAGLAGFGVEETQYF. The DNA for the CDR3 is TGTGCCAGCAGCGCAGGACTAGCGGGATTTGGAGTAGAAGAGACCCAGTACTTC.

The CDR3 protein is CASSQVQDNEKLFF. DNA of the CDR3: TGTGCCAGCAGCCAAGTACAGGATAATGAAAAACTGTTTTTT. The chain is built from TRBV4-2 and TRBJ1-4; D perhaps matches TRBD1 (5 bases). Germline V gene data show CDR1 as LGHNA and CDR2 as YNFKEQ. CDR3 length: 14 residues. The V gene lost 1 base and the J gene lost 4 bases, with 7 bases spanning the gap.

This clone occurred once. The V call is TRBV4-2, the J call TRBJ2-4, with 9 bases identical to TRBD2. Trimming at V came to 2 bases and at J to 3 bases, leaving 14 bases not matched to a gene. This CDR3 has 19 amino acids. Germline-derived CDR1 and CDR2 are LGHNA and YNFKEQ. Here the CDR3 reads CASSQIGGSGGGVKNIQYF. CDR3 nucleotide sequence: TGTGCCAGCAGCCAAATCGGGGGTAGCGGGGGAGGGGTCAAAAACATTCAGTACTTC.

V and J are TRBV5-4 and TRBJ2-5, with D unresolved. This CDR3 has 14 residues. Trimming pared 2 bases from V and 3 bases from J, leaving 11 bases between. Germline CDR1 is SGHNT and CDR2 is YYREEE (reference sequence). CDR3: CASSLRQGEETQYF. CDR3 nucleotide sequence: TGTGCCAGCAGCTTAAGACAAGGAGAAGAGACCCAGTACTTC.

The CDR3 DNA sequence: TGTGCCAGCAGTGAGTCCGGGAGTAGTGCCTACGAGCAGTACTTC. Protein: CASSESGSSAYEQYF. The chain carries TRBV2 and TRBJ2-7; a possible D gene is TRBD2 (6 bases). With 3 bases removed from V and 2 bases from J, the gap between germline ends came to 14 bases. The CDR3 totals 15 residues. Germline-derived CDR1 and CDR2 are SNHLY and FYNNEI.

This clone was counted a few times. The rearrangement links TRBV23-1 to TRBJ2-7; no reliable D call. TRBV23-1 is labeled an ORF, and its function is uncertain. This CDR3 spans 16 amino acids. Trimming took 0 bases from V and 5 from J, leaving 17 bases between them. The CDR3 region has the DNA TGCGCCAGCAGTCAATCGAATCGGGCAGATCTAAACGAGCAGTACTTC. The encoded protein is CASSQSNRADLNEQYF.

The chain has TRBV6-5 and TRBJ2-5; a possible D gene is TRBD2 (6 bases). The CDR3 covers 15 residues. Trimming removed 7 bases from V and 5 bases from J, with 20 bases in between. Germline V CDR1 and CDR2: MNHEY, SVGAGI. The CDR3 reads CASTEDASRGETQYF. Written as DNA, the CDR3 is TGTGCCAGCACCGAGGACGCTTCCCGGGGGGAGACCCAGTACTTC.

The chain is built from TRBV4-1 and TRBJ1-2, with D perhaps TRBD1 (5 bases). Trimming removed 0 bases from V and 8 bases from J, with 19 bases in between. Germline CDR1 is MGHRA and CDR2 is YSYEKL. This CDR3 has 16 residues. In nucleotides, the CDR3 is TGCGCCAGCAGCCAAGATATCGAGGGGTGGCGAGAAGGCTACACCTTC. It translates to CASSQDIEGWREGYTF.

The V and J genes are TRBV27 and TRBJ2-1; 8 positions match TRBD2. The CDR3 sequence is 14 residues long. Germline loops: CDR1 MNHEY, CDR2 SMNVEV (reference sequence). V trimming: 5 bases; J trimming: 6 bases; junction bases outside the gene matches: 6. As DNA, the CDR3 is TGTGCCAGCAGTCCTCCGGGACTAGTCAATGAGCAGTTCTTC. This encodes CASSPPGLVNEQFF.

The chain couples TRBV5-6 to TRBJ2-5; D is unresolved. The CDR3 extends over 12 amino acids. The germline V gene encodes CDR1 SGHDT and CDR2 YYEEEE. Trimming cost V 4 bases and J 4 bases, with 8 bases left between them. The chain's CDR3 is CASSAYGETQYF. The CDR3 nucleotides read TGTGCCAGCAGCGCGTATGGAGAGACCCAGTACTTC.

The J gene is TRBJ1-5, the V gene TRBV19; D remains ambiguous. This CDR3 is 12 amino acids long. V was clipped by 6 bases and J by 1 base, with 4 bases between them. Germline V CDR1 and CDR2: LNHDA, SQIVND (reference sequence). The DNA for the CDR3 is TGTGCCAGTAGAAGGAGCAATCAGCCCCAGCATTTT. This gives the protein CASRRSNQPQHF.

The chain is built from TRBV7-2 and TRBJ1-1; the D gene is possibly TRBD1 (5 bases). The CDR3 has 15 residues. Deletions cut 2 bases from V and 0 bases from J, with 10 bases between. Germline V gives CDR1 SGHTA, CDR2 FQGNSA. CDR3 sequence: CASSLSAGMNTEAFF. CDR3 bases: TGTGCCAGCAGCTTATCCGCAGGGATGAACACTGAAGCTTTCTTT.

The CDR3 sequence: CASSNREGDSPLHF. The CDR3 region has the DNA TGTGCCAGCAGCAACAGGGAAGGGGATTCACCCCTCCACTTT. The chain links TRBV5-4 to TRBJ1-6; D might be TRBD1 (6 bases). V lost 4 bases to trimming and J lost 8 bases, with 13 bases between them. Germline assignment: CDR1 SGHNT and CDR2 YYREEE (reference sequence). The CDR3 sequence is 14 residues long.

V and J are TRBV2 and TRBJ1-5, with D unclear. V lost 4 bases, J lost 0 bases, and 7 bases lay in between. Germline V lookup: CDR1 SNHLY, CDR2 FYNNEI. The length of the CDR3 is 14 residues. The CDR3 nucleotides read TGTGCCAGCAGTGCCCTCGATAGCAATCAGCCCCAGCATTTT. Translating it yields CASSALDSNQPQHF. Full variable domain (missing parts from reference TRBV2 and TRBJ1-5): EPEVTQTPSHQVTQMGQEVILRCVPISNHLYFYWYRQILGQKVEFLVSFYNNEISEKSEIFDDQFSVERPDGSNFTLKIRSTKLEDSAMYFCASSALDSNQPQHFGDGTRLSIL.

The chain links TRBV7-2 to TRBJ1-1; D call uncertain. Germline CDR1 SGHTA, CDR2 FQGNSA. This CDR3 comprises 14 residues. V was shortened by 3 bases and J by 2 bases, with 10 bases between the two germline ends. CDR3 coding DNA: TGTGCCAGCAGCTTCCTGACGGGCAACACTGAAGCTTTCTTT. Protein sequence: CASSFLTGNTEAFF.

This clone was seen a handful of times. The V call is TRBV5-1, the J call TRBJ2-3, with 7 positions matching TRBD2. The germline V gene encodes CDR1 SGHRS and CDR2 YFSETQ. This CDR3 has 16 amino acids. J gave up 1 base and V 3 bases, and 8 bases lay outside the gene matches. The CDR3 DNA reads TGCGCCAGCAGCTCCGGACTAGTTTCAGGCACAGATACGCAGTATTTT. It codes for CASSSGLVSGTDTQYF.

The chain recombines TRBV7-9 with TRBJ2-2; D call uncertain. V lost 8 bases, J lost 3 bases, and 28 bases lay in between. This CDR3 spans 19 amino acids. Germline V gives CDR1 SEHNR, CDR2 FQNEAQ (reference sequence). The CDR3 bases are TGTGCCAGCGGGCGGTCCAGGAGCACCCACTATAGGGACACCGGGGAGCTGTTTTTT. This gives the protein CASGRSRSTHYRDTGELFF.

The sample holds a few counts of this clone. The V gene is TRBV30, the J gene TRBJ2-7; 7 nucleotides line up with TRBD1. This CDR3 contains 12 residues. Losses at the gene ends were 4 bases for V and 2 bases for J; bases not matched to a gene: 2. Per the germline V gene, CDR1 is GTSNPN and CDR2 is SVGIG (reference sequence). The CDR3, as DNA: TGTGCCTGGAAGGGACAGACCTACGAGCAGTACTTC. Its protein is CAWKGQTYEQYF.